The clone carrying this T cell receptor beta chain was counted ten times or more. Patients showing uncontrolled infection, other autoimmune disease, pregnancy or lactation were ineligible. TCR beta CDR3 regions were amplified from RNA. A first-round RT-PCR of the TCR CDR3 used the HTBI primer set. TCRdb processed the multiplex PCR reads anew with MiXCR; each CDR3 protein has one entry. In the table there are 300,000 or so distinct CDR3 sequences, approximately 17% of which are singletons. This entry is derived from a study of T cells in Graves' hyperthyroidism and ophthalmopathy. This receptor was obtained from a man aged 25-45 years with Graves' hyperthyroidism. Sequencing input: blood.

The CDR3 DNA is TGTGCCAGCAGCTTAGAGGGGACTAGCATGTACAATGAGCAGTTCTTC. Residues: CASSLEGTSMYNEQFF. The V gene is TRBV7-8, the J gene TRBJ2-1, with 9 bases matching TRBD2. The germline gives CDR1 SGHVS, CDR2 FQNEAQ. CDR3 length: 16 amino acids. V shed 1 base and J 4 bases; nucleotides not matched to a gene: 5.